The entry below describes one T cell receptor (beta chain). What it binds is unknown. These data originate in a study of T cell responses to AZD1222 COVID-19 vaccine. Findings and caveats of the study: Clonal diversity was possibly underestimated, and white British individuals and females predominated among donors.

The data were produced by immunoSEQ multiplex PCR, yet TCRdb's version contains in-frame clones alone and is incomplete. The table records under 150,000 clones, just under 95% of them present only once. This TCR was recovered from an adult in good health. Sequenced here: peripheral blood, sampled on day 0 of AZD1222 vaccination.

The CDR3: CASSLQAGYNSPLHF. The CDR3 nucleotides are TGCGCCAGCAGCTTGCAGGCTGGCTATAATTCACCCCTCCACTTT. This chain uses TRBV5-1 with TRBJ1-6; D uncertain. V was clipped by 1 base and J by 3 bases, with 8 bases between them. From germline, CDR1 is SGHRS and CDR2 YFSETQ. The CDR3 totals 15 residues.